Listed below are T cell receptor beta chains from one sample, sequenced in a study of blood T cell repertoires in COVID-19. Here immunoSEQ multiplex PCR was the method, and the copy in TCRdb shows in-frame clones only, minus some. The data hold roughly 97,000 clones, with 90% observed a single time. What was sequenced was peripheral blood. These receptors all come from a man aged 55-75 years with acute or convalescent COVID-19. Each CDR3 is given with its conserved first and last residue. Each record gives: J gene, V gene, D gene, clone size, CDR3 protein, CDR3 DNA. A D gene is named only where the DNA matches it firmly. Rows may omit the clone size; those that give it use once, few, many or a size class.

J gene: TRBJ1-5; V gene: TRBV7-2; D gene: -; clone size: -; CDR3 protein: CASSLSYNQPQHF; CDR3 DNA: TGTGCCAGCAGCTTGAGTTACAATCAGCCCCAGCATTTT
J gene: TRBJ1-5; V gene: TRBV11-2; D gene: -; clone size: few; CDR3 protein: CASSVGGQSQPQHF; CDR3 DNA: TGTGCCAGCAGCGTGGGGGGGCAGTCTCAGCCCCAGCATTTT
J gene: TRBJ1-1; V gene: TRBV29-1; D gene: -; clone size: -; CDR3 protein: CSVKVRTVMNTEAFF; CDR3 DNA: TGCAGCGTAAAGGTCCGGACAGTTATGAACACTGAAGCTTTCTTT
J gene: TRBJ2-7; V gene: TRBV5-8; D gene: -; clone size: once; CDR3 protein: CASTPWGGGRTYEQYF; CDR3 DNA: TGTGCCAGCACCCCTTGGGGAGGTGGGCGGACCTACGAGCAGTACTTC
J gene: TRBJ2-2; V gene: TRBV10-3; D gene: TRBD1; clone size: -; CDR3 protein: CAIRQGANTGELFF; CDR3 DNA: TGTGCCATACGACAGGGTGCGAACACCGGGGAGCTGTTTTTT
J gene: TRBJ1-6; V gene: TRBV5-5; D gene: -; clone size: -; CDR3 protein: CASSERQDSPLHF; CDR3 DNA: TGTGCCAGCAGCGAACGACAGGATTCACCCCTCCACTTT
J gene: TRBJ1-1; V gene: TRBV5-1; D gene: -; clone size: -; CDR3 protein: CASSFGGMNTEAFF; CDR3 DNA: TGCGCCAGCAGCTTCGGGGGAATGAACACTGAAGCTTTCTTT
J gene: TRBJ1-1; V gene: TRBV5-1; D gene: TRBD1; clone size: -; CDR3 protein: CASSPSDRLYTEAFF; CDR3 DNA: TGCGCCAGCAGCCCCTCGGACAGGTTGTACACTGAAGCTTTCTTT
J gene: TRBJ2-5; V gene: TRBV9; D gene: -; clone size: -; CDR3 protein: CASSVVSGEETQYF; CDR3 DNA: TGTGCCAGCAGCGTAGTGTCAGGGGAAGAGACCCAGTACTTC
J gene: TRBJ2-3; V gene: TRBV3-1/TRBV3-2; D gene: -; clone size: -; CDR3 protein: CASSQDRGRTSTDTQYF; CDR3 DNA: TGTGCCAGCAGCCAAGATCGCGGCAGAACTAGCACAGATACGCAGTATTTT
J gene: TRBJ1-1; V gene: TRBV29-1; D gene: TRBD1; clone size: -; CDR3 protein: CSVSWDSDTEAFF; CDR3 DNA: TGCAGCGTTAGCTGGGACAGCGACACTGAAGCTTTCTTT
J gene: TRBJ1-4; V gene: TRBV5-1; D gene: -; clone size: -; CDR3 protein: CASSFVLSGDPEKLFF; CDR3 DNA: TGCGCCAGCAGCTTTGTTCTATCAGGGGACCCAGAAAAACTGTTTTTT
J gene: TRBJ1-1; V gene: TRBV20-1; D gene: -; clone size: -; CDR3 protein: CSARDGDGAFF; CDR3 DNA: TGCAGTGCTAGAGATGGTGACGGGGCTTTCTTT
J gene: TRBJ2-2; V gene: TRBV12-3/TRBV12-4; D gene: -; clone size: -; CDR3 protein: CASTLSWYEELFF; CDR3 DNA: TGTGCCAGCACTCTTAGCTGGTATGAGGAGCTGTTTTTT
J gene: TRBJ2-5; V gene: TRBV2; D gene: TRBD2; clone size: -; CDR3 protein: CASRERGLGTQYF; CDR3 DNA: TGTGCCAGCAGGGAGCGGGGGTTAGGGACCCAGTACTTC
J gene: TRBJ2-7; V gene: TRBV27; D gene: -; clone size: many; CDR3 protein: CATGGHLSYEQYF; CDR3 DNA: TGTGCCACGGGGGGACACCTCTCCTACGAGCAGTACTTC
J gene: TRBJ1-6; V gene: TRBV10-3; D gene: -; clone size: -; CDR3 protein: CAISESRDSPLHF; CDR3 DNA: TGCGCCATCAGTGAGTCGAGGGATTCACCCCTCCACTTT
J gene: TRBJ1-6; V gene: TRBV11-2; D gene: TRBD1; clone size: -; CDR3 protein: CASSLDPTGGPLHF; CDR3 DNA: TGTGCCAGCAGCTTAGATCCTACAGGGGGGCCCCTCCACTTT
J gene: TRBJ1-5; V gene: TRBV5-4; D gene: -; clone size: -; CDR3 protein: CASSREGGNQPQHF; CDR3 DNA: TGTGCCAGCAGCAGGGAGGGTGGCAATCAGCCCCAGCATTTT
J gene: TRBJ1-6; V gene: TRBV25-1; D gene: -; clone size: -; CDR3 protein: CASSEPLLMGTSPLHF; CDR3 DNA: TGTGCCAGCAGTGAACCACTGCTCATGGGGACATCACCCCTCCACTTT
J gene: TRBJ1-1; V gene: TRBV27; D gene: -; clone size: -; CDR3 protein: CASRSGDGITEAFF; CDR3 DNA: TGTGCCAGCCGGTCGGGGGACGGAATCACTGAAGCTTTCTTT
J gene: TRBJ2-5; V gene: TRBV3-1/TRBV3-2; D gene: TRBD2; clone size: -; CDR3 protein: CASSYKRGGYQETQYF; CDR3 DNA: TGTGCCAGCAGCTACAAGCGGGGAGGGTACCAAGAGACCCAGTACTTC
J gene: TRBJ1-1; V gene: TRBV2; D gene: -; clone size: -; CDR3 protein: CASSAQGPMNTEAFF; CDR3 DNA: TGTGCCAGCAGTGCGCAGGGGCCGATGAACACTGAAGCTTTCTTT
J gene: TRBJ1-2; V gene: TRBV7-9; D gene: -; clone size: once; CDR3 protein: CASSPQGLGSYTF; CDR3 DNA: TGTGCCAGCAGCCCTCAGGGACTCGGGAGCTACACCTTC
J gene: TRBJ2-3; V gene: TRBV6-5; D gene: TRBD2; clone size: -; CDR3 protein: CASSYSGVYTDTQYF; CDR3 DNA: TGTGCCAGCAGCTACAGCGGGGTATACACAGATACGCAGTATTTT
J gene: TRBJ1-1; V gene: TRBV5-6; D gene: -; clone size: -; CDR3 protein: CASSLGGDTEAFF; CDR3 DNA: TGTGCCAGCAGCTTGGGCGGGGACACTGAAGCTTTCTTT
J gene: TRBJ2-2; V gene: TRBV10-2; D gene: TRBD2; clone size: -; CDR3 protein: CASRTSGGNTGELFF; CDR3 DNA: TGCGCCAGCAGGACTAGCGGGGGGAACACCGGGGAGCTGTTTTTT
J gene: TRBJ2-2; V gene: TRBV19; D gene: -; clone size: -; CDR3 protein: CASSIMAVINTGELFF; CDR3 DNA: TGTGCCAGTAGTATAATGGCGGTTATCAACACCGGGGAGCTGTTTTTT
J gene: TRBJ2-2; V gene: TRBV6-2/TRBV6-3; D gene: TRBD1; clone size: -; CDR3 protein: CASSSSGGSTGELFF; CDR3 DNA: TGTGCCAGCAGTTCCTCAGGGGGTAGCACCGGGGAGCTGTTTTTT
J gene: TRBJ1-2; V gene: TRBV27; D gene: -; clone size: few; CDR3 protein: CASSQRGNYGYTF; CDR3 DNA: TGTGCCAGCTCACAGAGGGGGAACTATGGCTACACCTTC
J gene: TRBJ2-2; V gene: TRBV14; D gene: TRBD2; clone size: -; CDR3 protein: CASSQDQAGGPRGTGELFF; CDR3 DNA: TGTGCCAGCAGCCAAGACCAAGCGGGGGGGCCTAGGGGCACCGGGGAGCTGTTTTTT
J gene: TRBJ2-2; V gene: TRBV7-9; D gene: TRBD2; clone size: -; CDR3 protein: CASSLAGRNTGELFF; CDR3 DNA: TGTGCCAGCAGCCTAGCGGGCAGGAACACCGGGGAGCTGTTTTTT
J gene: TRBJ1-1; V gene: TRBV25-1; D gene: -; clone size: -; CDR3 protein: CASSEFDSEAFF; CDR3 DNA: TGTGCCAGCAGTGAATTTGACAGTGAAGCTTTCTTT
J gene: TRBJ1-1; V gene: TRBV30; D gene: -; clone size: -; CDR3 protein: CAWIQVTEAFF; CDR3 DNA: TGTGCCTGGATACAGGTCACTGAAGCTTTCTTT
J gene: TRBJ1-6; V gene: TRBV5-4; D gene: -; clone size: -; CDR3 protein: CASSLNSRDSPLHF; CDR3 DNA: TGTGCCAGCAGCTTGAACAGCAGGGATTCACCCCTCCACTTT
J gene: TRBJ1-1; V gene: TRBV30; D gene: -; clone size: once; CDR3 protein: CAWSPGNTEAFF; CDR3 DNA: TGTGCCTGGAGTCCCGGGAACACTGAAGCTTTCTTT
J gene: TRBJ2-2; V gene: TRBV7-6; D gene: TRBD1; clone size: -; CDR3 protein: CASSLEPGQKNTGELFF; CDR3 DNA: TGTGCCAGCAGCTTAGAGCCGGGACAGAAGAACACCGGGGAGCTGTTTTTT
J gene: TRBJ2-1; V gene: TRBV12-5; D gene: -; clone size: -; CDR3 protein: CASGSGESSYNEQFF; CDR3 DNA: TGTGCTAGTGGTTCCGGGGAAAGCTCCTACAATGAGCAGTTCTTC
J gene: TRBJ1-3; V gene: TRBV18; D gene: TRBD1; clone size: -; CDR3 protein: CASSPGQTSGGNTIYF; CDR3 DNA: TGTGCCAGCTCACCGGGACAGACTTCTGGAGGAAACACCATATATTTT
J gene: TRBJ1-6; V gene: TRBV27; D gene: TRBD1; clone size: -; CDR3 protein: CASRPDRGRDSPLHF; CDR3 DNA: TGTGCCAGCAGACCGGACAGGGGACGGGATTCACCCCTCCACTTT
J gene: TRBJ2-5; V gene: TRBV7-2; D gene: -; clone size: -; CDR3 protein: CASSPQDPGGSETQYF; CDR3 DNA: TGTGCCAGCAGCCCTCAAGACCCAGGAGGGTCGGAGACCCAGTACTTC
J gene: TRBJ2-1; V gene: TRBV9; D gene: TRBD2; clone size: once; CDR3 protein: CASSPRGGWNEQFF; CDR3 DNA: TGTGCCAGCAGCCCCCGCGGGGGGTGGAATGAGCAGTTCTTC
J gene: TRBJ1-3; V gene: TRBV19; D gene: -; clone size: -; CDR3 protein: CASSIGQRNTIYF; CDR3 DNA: TGTGCCAGTAGTATAGGCCAGAGAAACACCATATATTTT
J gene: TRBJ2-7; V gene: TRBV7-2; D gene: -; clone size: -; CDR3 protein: CASSAETGFHEQYF; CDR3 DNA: TGTGCCAGCAGCGCCGAAACGGGGTTCCACGAGCAGTACTTC
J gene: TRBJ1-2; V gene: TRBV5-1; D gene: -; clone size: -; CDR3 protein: CASSLSYSRGGYTF; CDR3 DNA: TGCGCCAGCAGCTTGTCTTACTCCCGAGGTGGCTACACCTTC
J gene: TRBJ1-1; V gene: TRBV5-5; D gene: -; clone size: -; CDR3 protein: CASSLPISTEAFF; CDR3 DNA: TGTGCCAGCAGCTTGCCCATTAGCACTGAAGCTTTCTTT
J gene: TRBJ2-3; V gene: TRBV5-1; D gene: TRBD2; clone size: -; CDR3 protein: CASSLEIAGGNTQYF; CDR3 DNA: TGCGCCAGCAGCTTGGAAATAGCGGGGGGAAATACGCAGTATTTT
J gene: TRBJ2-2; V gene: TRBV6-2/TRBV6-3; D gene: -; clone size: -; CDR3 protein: CASSLPRANTGELFF; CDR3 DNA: TGTGCCAGCAGTCTCCCCAGGGCGAACACCGGGGAGCTGTTTTTT
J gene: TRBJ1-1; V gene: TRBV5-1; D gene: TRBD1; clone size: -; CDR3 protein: CASSTGTGVSEAFF; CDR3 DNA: TGCGCCAGCAGCACGGGGACAGGGGTCTCTGAAGCTTTCTTT
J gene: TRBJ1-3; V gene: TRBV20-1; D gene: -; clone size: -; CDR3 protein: CSAVSGNTIYF; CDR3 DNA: TGCAGTGCCGTCTCTGGAAACACCATATATTTT
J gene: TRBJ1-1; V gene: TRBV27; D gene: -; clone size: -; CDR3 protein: CASRPNTGHTEAFF; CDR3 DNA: TGTGCCAGCAGACCTAATACAGGGCACACTGAAGCTTTCTTT
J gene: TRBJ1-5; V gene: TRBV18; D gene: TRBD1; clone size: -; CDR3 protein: CASSQGADNQPQHF; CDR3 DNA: TGTGCCAGCTCACAGGGGGCAGATAATCAGCCCCAGCATTTT
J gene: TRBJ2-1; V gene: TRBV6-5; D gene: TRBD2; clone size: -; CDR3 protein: CASWVAGAYNEQFF; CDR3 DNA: TGTGCCAGCTGGGTTGCGGGGGCCTACAATGAGCAGTTCTTC
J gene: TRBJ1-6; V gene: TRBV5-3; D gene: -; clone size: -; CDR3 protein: CARSLANRINSPLHF; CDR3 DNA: TGTGCCAGAAGCTTGGCCAACAGGATTAATTCACCCCTCCACTTT
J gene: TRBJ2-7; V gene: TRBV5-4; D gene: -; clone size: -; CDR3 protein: CASSLDGGEQYF; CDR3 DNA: TGTGCCAGCAGCTTGGATGGCGGCGAGCAGTACTTC
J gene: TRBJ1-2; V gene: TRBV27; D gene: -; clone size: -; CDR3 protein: CASSLWADSNYGYTF; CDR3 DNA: TGTGCCAGCAGTTTATGGGCGGACAGTAACTATGGCTACACCTTC
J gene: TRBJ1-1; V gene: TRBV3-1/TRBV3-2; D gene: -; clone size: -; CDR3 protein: CASSHLRGTEAFF; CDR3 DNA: TGTGCCAGCAGCCACCTCCGGGGCACTGAAGCTTTCTTT
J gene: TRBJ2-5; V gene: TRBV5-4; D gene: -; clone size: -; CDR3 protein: CASSLAGGGPQTQYF; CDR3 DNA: TGTGCCAGCAGCTTGGCCGGAGGGGGCCCCCAGACCCAGTACTTC
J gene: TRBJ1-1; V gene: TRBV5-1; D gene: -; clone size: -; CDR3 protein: CASSPISGTEAFF; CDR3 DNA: TGCGCCAGCAGCCCGATTAGTGGCACTGAAGCTTTCTTT
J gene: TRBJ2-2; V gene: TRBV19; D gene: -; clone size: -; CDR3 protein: CASSRRPRDPGELFF; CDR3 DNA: TGTGCCAGTAGTCGTCGGCCTAGAGACCCCGGGGAGCTGTTTTTT